A selection of T cell receptor beta chains follows, all from one sample in a study of cytomegalovirus exposure and HLA in healthy donors. Sequenced by immunoSEQ multiplex PCR; TCRdb stores in-frame clones only, minus some. The table shows over 95,000 clones, with 74% occurring only once. Sequenced material: PBMCs. Source of these receptors: a human donor in good health. Both conserved end residues are part of each CDR3. Each record gives: D gene, J gene, V gene, clone size, CDR3 DNA, CDR3 protein. D genes are given only for firm matches. The size entry is marked missing in some rows and otherwise reads once, few, many or a size class.

d_call: TRBD2
j_call: TRBJ2-5
v_call: TRBV11-2
clone_size: -
cdr3_nt: TGTGCCAGCAGCTTAAGCCTAGCGGAAGAGACCCAGTACTTC
cdr3_aa: CASSLSLAEETQYF

d_call: TRBD2
j_call: TRBJ2-6
v_call: TRBV4-2
clone_size: -
cdr3_nt: TGTGCCAGCAACCAATTAGCGGGGGTGAGCTCTGGGGCCAACGTCCTGACTTTC
cdr3_aa: CASNQLAGVSSGANVLTF

d_call: TRBD2
j_call: TRBJ2-3
v_call: TRBV7-2
clone_size: -
cdr3_nt: TGTGCCAGCAGCTTCGGACTAGCGGGGGGCAAGGATACGCAGTATTTT
cdr3_aa: CASSFGLAGGKDTQYF

d_call: -
j_call: TRBJ1-6
v_call: TRBV4-3
clone_size: -
cdr3_nt: TGCGCCAGCAGCCAAGATACCCAGGGTCAATATAATTCACCCCTCCACTTT
cdr3_aa: CASSQDTQGQYNSPLHF

d_call: -
j_call: TRBJ1-1
v_call: TRBV6-6
clone_size: -
cdr3_nt: TGTGCCAGCAGTACCCCCGAGATAGGGGATGAAGCTTTCTTT
cdr3_aa: CASSTPEIGDEAFF

d_call: TRBD1
j_call: TRBJ2-7
v_call: TRBV7-2
clone_size: -
cdr3_nt: TGTGCCAGCACCGGACAGGGGGTTGTGCAGTACTTC
cdr3_aa: CASTGQGVVQYF

d_call: TRBD1
j_call: TRBJ1-5
v_call: TRBV4-2
clone_size: -
cdr3_nt: TGTGCCAGCAGCCAGATCGGACAGGGTGTCAATCAGCCCCAGCATTTT
cdr3_aa: CASSQIGQGVNQPQHF

d_call: -
j_call: TRBJ1-2
v_call: TRBV30
clone_size: -
cdr3_nt: TGTGCCTGGAGACCGGGACTCACTCCCGTCTATGGCTACACCTTC
cdr3_aa: CAWRPGLTPVYGYTF

d_call: -
j_call: TRBJ1-1
v_call: TRBV28
clone_size: -
cdr3_nt: TGTGCCAGCAGTTTTCAGGGGCTGAACACTGAAGCTTTCTTT
cdr3_aa: CASSFQGLNTEAFF

d_call: -
j_call: TRBJ1-1
v_call: TRBV11-3
clone_size: -
cdr3_nt: TGTGCCAGCAGCTCCCAGGGCACTGAAGCTTTCTTT
cdr3_aa: CASSSQGTEAFF

d_call: TRBD2
j_call: TRBJ2-3
v_call: TRBV5-1
clone_size: -
cdr3_nt: TGCGCCAGCAGCTGGAAGGGGACCGGGACTAGCTCAGATACGCAGTATTTT
cdr3_aa: CASSWKGTGTSSDTQYF

d_call: TRBD2
j_call: TRBJ2-1
v_call: TRBV11-3
clone_size: -
cdr3_nt: TGTGCCAGCAGCTTCACTAGCGGGAGTATCTATGAGCAGTTCTTC
cdr3_aa: CASSFTSGSIYEQFF

d_call: TRBD1
j_call: TRBJ2-2
v_call: TRBV6-1
clone_size: -
cdr3_nt: TGTGCCAGCAGTGCGCCCAGGGGGCGCGACACCGGGGAGCTGTTTTTT
cdr3_aa: CASSAPRGRDTGELFF

d_call: -
j_call: TRBJ1-2
v_call: TRBV6-5
clone_size: -
cdr3_nt: TGTGCCAGCAGTTGGGACAAGCGTCATGGCTACACCTTC
cdr3_aa: CASSWDKRHGYTF

d_call: TRBD1
j_call: TRBJ1-1
v_call: TRBV28
clone_size: -
cdr3_nt: TGTGCCAGCAGTTCCGGGACAGGGAAGGTCGACACTGAAGCTTTCTTT
cdr3_aa: CASSSGTGKVDTEAFF

d_call: TRBD1
j_call: TRBJ2-2
v_call: TRBV11-3
clone_size: -
cdr3_nt: TGTGCCAGCCGTCGACAGGGGGGCACCGGGGAGCTGTTTTTT
cdr3_aa: CASRRQGGTGELFF

d_call: TRBD1
j_call: TRBJ1-2
v_call: TRBV28
clone_size: -
cdr3_nt: TGTGCCAGCAGTTTAGAATTGGGACAGGCTAACTATGGCTACACCTTC
cdr3_aa: CASSLELGQANYGYTF

d_call: -
j_call: TRBJ2-7
v_call: TRBV25-1
clone_size: -
cdr3_nt: TGTGCCAGCAGTGAATATTGGGCGGGCCAGCAGTACTTC
cdr3_aa: CASSEYWAGQQYF

d_call: TRBD2
j_call: TRBJ2-1
v_call: TRBV9
clone_size: -
cdr3_nt: TGTGCCAGCAGCGTAGCACCGGGACTAGCGGGGGGGCCGTGGAACAATGAGCAGTTCTTC
cdr3_aa: CASSVAPGLAGGPWNNEQFF

d_call: -
j_call: TRBJ2-7
v_call: TRBV2
clone_size: -
cdr3_nt: TGTGCCAGTACACTAGACTGGAGCTCCTACGAGCAGTACTTC
cdr3_aa: CASTLDWSSYEQYF

d_call: TRBD2
j_call: TRBJ2-7
v_call: TRBV14
clone_size: -
cdr3_nt: TGTGCCAGCAGCCAACTAGCGGGAGGGAAGCAGTACTTC
cdr3_aa: CASSQLAGGKQYF

d_call: TRBD1
j_call: TRBJ1-6
v_call: TRBV7-2
clone_size: -
cdr3_nt: TGTGCCAGCAGCTTGGGACAGATTAATTCACCCCTCCACTTT
cdr3_aa: CASSLGQINSPLHF

d_call: TRBD1
j_call: TRBJ1-4
v_call: TRBV28
clone_size: -
cdr3_nt: TGTGCCAGCAGCACGGACAGGAGAACGTTTTTT
cdr3_aa: CASSTDRRTFF

d_call: TRBD2
j_call: TRBJ2-1
v_call: TRBV7-2
clone_size: -
cdr3_nt: TGTGCCAGCAGCTTATTTAGCGGGAGGGCCGGCGAGCAGTTCTTC
cdr3_aa: CASSLFSGRAGEQFF

d_call: TRBD1
j_call: TRBJ2-3
v_call: TRBV2
clone_size: -
cdr3_nt: TGTGCCAGCAGCGCCACGGGGACAGGGTTCACAGATACGCAGTATTTT
cdr3_aa: CASSATGTGFTDTQYF

d_call: -
j_call: TRBJ1-2
v_call: TRBV4-1
clone_size: -
cdr3_nt: TGCGCCAGCAAGGAGGAGGGGAGAGTAACCTACTTC
cdr3_aa: CASKEEGRVTYF

d_call: -
j_call: TRBJ1-5
v_call: TRBV2
clone_size: -
cdr3_nt: TGTGCCAGCAGCTGGACGAAGGGAGGCAATCAGCCCCAGCATTTT
cdr3_aa: CASSWTKGGNQPQHF

d_call: -
j_call: TRBJ2-7
v_call: TRBV28
clone_size: -
cdr3_nt: TGTGCCAGCAGTTTATTGGGGACACCAGGTCTTGAGCAGTACTTC
cdr3_aa: CASSLLGTPGLEQYF

d_call: -
j_call: TRBJ2-5
v_call: TRBV9
clone_size: once
cdr3_nt: TGTGCCAGCAGCGTTCTGGACAATCTAGAGACCCAGTACTTC
cdr3_aa: CASSVLDNLETQYF

d_call: TRBD2
j_call: TRBJ2-1
v_call: TRBV28
clone_size: few
cdr3_nt: TGTGCCAGCAGTTTAGGACTAGCGGGAAATGAGCAGTTCTTC
cdr3_aa: CASSLGLAGNEQFF

d_call: TRBD2
j_call: TRBJ2-7
v_call: TRBV5-1
clone_size: -
cdr3_nt: TGCGCCAGCAAGAGGTTGGGTAGCGGGGGCTCCTACGAGCAGTACTTC
cdr3_aa: CASKRLGSGGSYEQYF